One and the same sample provided the 21 T cell receptor beta chains below, sequenced in a study of human T cells and chemical hapten exposure. Time point given: patch test 1, 2 weeks after DPC sensitization. Regarding treatment: therapeutic diphenylcyclopropenone sensitization with weekly scalp DPC. TCRdb ran MiXCR on the RACE reads and lists one entry per CDR3 protein. The sample includes 95,000 to 130,000 distinct CDR3 sequences, around an eighth of them seen just once. The sample here was whole blood, taken in connection with sensitization to the hapten diphenylcyclopropenone (DPC). These receptors were collected from a woman in her forties or fifties with alopecia areata. Some clones in this sample may be carry-over from other donors' samples.

This clonotype was observed at least ten times. V gene TRBV11-2 combines with J gene TRBJ1-3, with D perhaps TRBD1 (5 bases). Per the germline V gene, CDR1 is SGHAT and CDR2 is FQNNGV. Trimming took 5 bases from V and 2 from J, leaving 19 bases between them. There are 17 residues in the CDR3. CDR3 nucleotides: TGTGCCAGCAGCCGAGTTAGAGGGGCAGAACCTGGAAACACCATATATTTT. Translated, it gives CASSRVRGAEPGNTIYF.

Only a few counts were recorded for this clonotype. The chain employs TRBV12-3 or TRBV12-4 and TRBJ1-1; TRBD1 matches at 7 bases. With 2 bases clipped from V and 4 bases from J, the junction kept 4 bases outside the gene matches. The CDR3 totals 14 residues. CDR3 coding DNA: TGTGCCAGCAGTTTACAGGGGGTGGGCACTGAAGCTTTCTTT. Protein: CASSLQGVGTEAFF.

This clonotype was detected only a few times. This rearrangement joins TRBV2 to TRBJ1-2; D not resolved. Germline CDR1 and CDR2: SNHLY and FYNNEI. The CDR3 spans 12 residues. V gave up 8 bases and J gave up 4 bases, with 11 bases separating them. The CDR3 is CASVETGYGYTF. CDR3 bases: TGTGCCAGCGTGGAGACGGGCTATGGCTACACCTTC.

The chain couples TRBV7-9 to TRBJ1-2; the D gene is possibly TRBD1 (5 bases). The V and J ends lost 5 bases and 3 bases respectively, with 13 bases between them. Germline V gene sequence: CDR1 SEHNR, CDR2 FQNEAQ (reference sequence). The CDR3 contains 14 residues. CDR3 residues: CASSRNQGYYGYTF. The CDR3 DNA reads TGTGCCAGCAGCCGAAACCAGGGATACTATGGCTACACCTTC.

This chain joins TRBV4-2 and TRBJ2-5; 10 bases match TRBD1. The CDR3 runs 16 residues. Germline lookup yields CDR1 LGHNA and CDR2 YNFKEQ. V lost 0 bases and J lost 4; bases outside the gene matches: 5. The CDR3 bases are TGTGCCAGCAGCCAAGATTCCGGGACAGGGGTAGAGACCCAGTACTTC. It is translated as CASSQDSGTGVETQYF.

This clonotype turned up a few times. V gene TRBV6-2 or TRBV6-3 combines with J gene TRBJ2-1; 8 bases map to TRBD2. CDR1 is MNHEY, CDR2 SVGEGT, per germline. The CDR3 consists of 15 residues. Losses at the gene ends were 5 bases for V and 8 bases for J; bases not matched to a gene: 11. The CDR3 coding sequence is TGTGCCAGCAGTGTTAGCGGGGCGGCTCGGGATGAGCAGTTCTTC. As protein: CASSVSGAARDEQFF.

This clonotype was seen many times. The rearrangement joins TRBV24-1 to TRBJ1-5, with D perhaps matching TRBD1 (6 bases). CDR1 and CDR2 (germline): KGHDR, SFDVKD. The CDR3 sequence is 19 residues long. V lost 0 bases and J 3 bases, leaving 20 bases between the germline ends. In DNA form, the CDR3 reads TGTGCCACCAGTGATTTGTTCGGTAGGGGGGGTGAACTCAATCAGCCCCAGCATTTT. Protein product: CATSDLFGRGGELNQPQHF.

The CDR3 sequence: CATSDLPGSSSYNEQFF. CDR3 sequence (DNA): TGTGCCACCAGTGATTTACCGGGTTCGAGCTCCTACAATGAGCAGTTCTTC. The V call is TRBV24-1, the J call TRBJ2-1; D not certain. The length of the CDR3 is 17 residues. V shed 1 base and J shed 0 bases, with 12 bases lying between them. The V gene's germline CDR1 is KGHDR and CDR2 SFDVKD.

This clonotype came up a few times. The CDR3 DNA sequence: TGTGCCAGCAGTTACTCGCGGCCCCTGGGGGAGCAGTACTTC. It encodes CASSYSRPLGEQYF. The gene calls are TRBV6-2 or TRBV6-3 and TRBJ2-7; D unclear. The ends were cut back, 0 bases at V and 7 bases at J, with 13 bases in the middle. The CDR3 spans 14 residues. Germline V gives CDR1 MNHEY, CDR2 SVGEGT.

The chain joins TRBV11-2 to TRBJ1-1, with 8 bases aligning to TRBD1. Germline V CDR1 and CDR2: SGHAT, FQNNGV. V dropped 2 bases and J dropped 3; count of bases not matched to a gene: 2. This CDR3 is 14 amino acids long. CDR3 protein: CASSLTGGYTEAFF. CDR3 DNA: TGTGCCAGCAGCTTAACAGGGGGGTACACTGAAGCTTTCTTT. Full variable domain (remainder filled in from reference TRBV11-2 and TRBJ1-1): EAGVAQSPRYKIIEKRQSVAFWCNPISGHATLYWYQQILGQGPKLLIQFQNNGVVDDSQLPKDRFSAERLKGVDSTLKIQPAKLEDSAVYLCASSLTGGYTEAFFGQGTRLTVV.

The sample holds a few counts of this clonotype. The J gene is TRBJ2-3, the V gene TRBV4-1; possibly TRBD1 or TRBD2 for D (5 bases each). Germline V lookup: CDR1 MGHRA, CDR2 YSYEKL. Trimming stripped 5 bases from V and 2 bases from J, with 17 bases between. The CDR3 sequence is 16 residues long. The CDR3, as DNA: TGCGCCAGCAGCTCGGGACCGTTGGGCCTCACAGATACGCAGTATTTT. Its protein is CASSSGPLGLTDTQYF.

This clonotype was counted a few times. This sequence joins TRBV12-3 or TRBV12-4 and TRBJ1-5, with 8 bases that match TRBD1. After removal of 6 bases from V and 1 base from J, the junction contained 2 bases not matched to a gene. The CDR3 contains 14 residues. The CDR3 here is CASSNRGSNQPQHF. CDR3 coding DNA: TGTGCCAGCAGCAACAGGGGGAGCAATCAGCCCCAGCATTTT.

This clonotype was seen many times. The chain links TRBV6-5 to TRBJ2-5, with D perhaps being TRBD1 or TRBD2 (5 bases each). CDR1 is MNHEY and CDR2 is SVGAGI in the germline V gene. V lost 5 bases and J 5 bases, leaving 18 bases between the germline ends. The CDR3 is 15 amino acids. The CDR3 reads CASSDEGFWGETQYF. The CDR3 DNA sequence: TGTGCCAGCAGTGATGAGGGGTTCTGGGGGGAGACCCAGTACTTC.

This clonotype was seen repeatedly, ten times or more. The chain employs TRBV10-3 and TRBJ2-7; possible D gene TRBD1, 6 bases. V was cut by 3 bases and J by 3 bases, with 12 bases left in between. The CDR3 runs to 14 residues. From germline, CDR1 is ENHRY and CDR2 SYGVKD. This CDR3 reads CAISEQGTIYEQYF. The CDR3 region has the DNA TGTGCCATCAGTGAACAGGGCACCATCTACGAGCAGTACTTC.

The chain carries TRBV28 and TRBJ2-7; 10 nucleotides match TRBD2. CDR1 and CDR2 from the germline V gene are MDHEN and SYDVKM. J gave up 2 bases and V 8 bases, and 6 bases lay outside the gene matches. CDR3 length: 14 amino acids. The CDR3 DNA reads TGTGCCAGCGGATTACTAGCGGGAACCTACGAGCAGTACTTC. It codes for CASGLLAGTYEQYF.

In this sample, this clonotype turned up a few times. The rearrangement links TRBV7-9 to TRBJ2-3; 11 bases are shared with TRBD2. J gave up 4 bases and V 4 bases, and 7 bases lay outside the gene matches. This CDR3 has 16 amino acids. CDR1 and CDR2 (germline): SEHNR, FQNEAQ (reference sequence). In DNA, the CDR3 is TGTGCCAGCAGCTCGACTAGCGGGATAGTCCCAGATACGCAGTATTTT. This sequence encodes CASSSTSGIVPDTQYF.

This clonotype appeared many times. The rearrangement uses TRBV29-1 and TRBJ1-5; tentatively, D is TRBD1 (5 bases). Germline-derived CDR1 and CDR2 are SQVTM and ANQGSEA. V was cut by 4 bases and J by 1 base, with 8 bases left in between. There are 13 residues in the CDR3. CDR3 in DNA: TGCAGCGTTGCATGGGGGAGCAATCAGCCCCAGCATTTT. This translates into CSVAWGSNQPQHF.

This clonotype has just a few counts. This chain joins TRBV20-1 and TRBJ1-4, with D hard to call. Trimming cost V 6 bases and J 10 bases, with 15 bases left between them. This CDR3 has 12 amino acids. Germline loops: CDR1 DFQATT, CDR2 SNEGSKA (reference sequence). The chain's CDR3 is CSAMEVVGKLFF. The DNA for the CDR3 is TGCAGTGCCATGGAGGTGGTAGGAAAACTGTTTTTT.

This clonotype has a handful of counts. The V call is TRBV2, the J call TRBJ2-7; 7 bases fit TRBD1. Unmatched junction bases numbered 3, after V lost 4 bases and J lost 0 bases. The CDR3 extends over 14 amino acids. Germline V lookup: CDR1 SNHLY, CDR2 FYNNEI. For the CDR3, the DNA is TGTGCCAGCAGTGCGGACAGGAGCTCCTACGAGCAGTACTTC. Translated: CASSADRSSYEQYF.

The rearrangement joins TRBV4-3 to TRBJ2-7, with D possibly TRBD2 on 6 matching bases. This CDR3 has 14 amino acids. Germline assignment: CDR1 LGHNA and CDR2 YSLEER. V lost 3 bases, J lost 6 bases, and 15 bases lay in between. For the CDR3, the DNA is TGCGCCAGCAGCCAGTCCCCTACTAGCTCCGAGCAGTACTTC. It is translated as CASSQSPTSSEQYF.

The chain employs TRBV4-3 and TRBJ2-1; D remains ambiguous. The length of the CDR3 is 13 residues. Trimming removed 4 bases at V and 7 bases at J, with 11 bases between. CDR1 LGHNA and CDR2 YSLEER come from the germline V gene. The chain's CDR3 is CASSRAGENEQFF. CDR3 bases: TGCGCCAGCAGCCGAGCCGGAGAGAATGAGCAGTTCTTC.